This entry lists 29 T cell receptor beta chains sequenced from one sample in a study of T cell changes during pregnancy in multiple sclerosis. Only in-frame clones appear in the TCRdb table, and some are missing; sequencing was by immunoSEQ multiplex PCR. Of 90,000 to 95,000 clones in the sample, about 94% are singletons; the top ten hold roughly 2.2%. The material sequenced was peripheral blood, taken in the third trimester of pregnancy. The receptors originated from a female donor with multiple sclerosis, enrolled in a pregnancy study.

This chain links TRBV5-1 with TRBJ2-7, with a weak D call TRBD1 (5 bases). CDR1 SGHRS and CDR2 YFSETQ come from the germline V gene. V lost 5 bases and J 4 bases, leaving 19 bases between the germline ends. This CDR3 has 15 residues. The CDR3 bases are TGCGCCAGCAGTTTCCAGGGCCAAGCTAGGTACGAGCAGTACTTC. Its translation is CASSFQGQARYEQYF.

The CDR3 coding sequence is TGTGCCAGCAGTGTGGCTGCGGCGGGGGGGACTGAAGCTTTCTTT. This translates into CASSVAAAGGTEAFF. This sequence joins TRBV6-1 and TRBJ1-1; TRBD1 is a possible D gene (5 bases). CDR1 is MNHNS and CDR2 is SASEGT in the germline V gene. The CDR3 spans 15 residues. Trimming took off 4 bases at V and 5 bases at J, with 17 bases between the two ends.

The chain is built from TRBV7-6 and TRBJ2-2; TRBD1 matches at 9 bases. J gave up 3 bases and V 1 base, and 0 bases lay outside the gene matches. CDR3 length equals 15 residues. The germline gives CDR1 SGHVS, CDR2 FNYEAQ. The CDR3 nucleotides read TGTGCCAGCAGCTTAGGACAGGGGGACACCGGGGAGCTGTTTTTT. Its protein product is CASSLGQGDTGELFF.

This chain joins TRBV7-6 and TRBJ2-7; the match to TRBD2 covers 7 bases. The trim removed 1 base at V and 1 base at J, leaving 4 bases unmatched. CDR3 length: 15 amino acids. Germline values: CDR1 SGHVS, CDR2 FNYEAQ. The CDR3 sequence is CASSLGGGDSYEQYF. Here the CDR3 DNA reads TGTGCCAGCAGCTTAGGCGGGGGAGATTCCTACGAGCAGTACTTC.

The chain is built from TRBV19 and TRBJ1-1; weak D call: TRBD1 (5 bases). V dropped 8 bases and J dropped 10 bases, with 20 bases sitting between them. This CDR3 has 13 amino acids. CDR1 is LNHDA and CDR2 is SQIVND in the germline V gene (reference sequence). CDR3 residues: CASLPRGAEGAFF. In DNA form, the CDR3 reads TGTGCCAGTCTCCCCCGCGGGGCCGAGGGAGCTTTCTTT.

This clone was observed a single time. The chain uses TRBV6-5 and TRBJ2-7; D remains unclear. The CDR3 extends over 13 amino acids. Germline V gene lookup returns CDR1 MNHEY and CDR2 SVGAGI. V gave up 5 bases and J gave up 3 bases, with 11 bases separating them. CDR3 DNA sequence: TGTGCCAGCAGTGGAAAGACTCTCTACGAGCAGTACTTC. Encoded protein: CASSGKTLYEQYF.

The genes are TRBV5-1 and TRBJ2-4; TRBD2 matches 7 bases. Germline V gene sequence: CDR1 SGHRS, CDR2 YFSETQ. After removal of 5 bases from V and 0 bases from J, the junction contained 8 bases not matched to a gene. The length of the CDR3 is 16 residues. The CDR3 here is CASRDGTTLAKNIQYF. The CDR3 nucleotides are TGCGCCAGCAGGGACGGGACTACCTTAGCCAAAAACATTCAGTACTTC.

This chain joins TRBV21-1 and TRBJ1-5; the tabulated D call, TRBD1, remains unverified against the DNA. TRBV21-1 is a documented pseudogene. This CDR3 region has 15 residues. CDR3 nucleotides: TGTGCCAGCAGCATTTCGGACAGGAGATGTCAGCCCCAGCATTTT. The encoded protein is CASSISDRRCQPQHF.

The J gene is TRBJ2-1, the V gene TRBV28; TRBD1 might be the D (6 bases). The germline gives CDR1 MDHEN, CDR2 SYDVKM. The CDR3 is made up of 13 amino acids. V lost 3 bases, J lost 5 bases, and 8 bases lay in between. The CDR3, as DNA: TGTGCCAGCAGTTTTAGGGGGAACAATGAGCAGTTCTTC. Translated, it gives CASSFRGNNEQFF.

The rearrangement joins TRBV11-3 to TRBJ1-4; D unclear. The germline V gene encodes CDR1 SGHNT and CDR2 YENEEA. V gave up 6 bases and J gave up 4 bases, with 18 bases separating them. This CDR3 region has 16 residues. The CDR3 bases are TGTGCCAGCAGTCAAGGAGGCACAGCTCTTAATGAAAAACTGTTTTTT. This sequence encodes CASSQGGTALNEKLFF.

The rearrangement uses TRBV28 and TRBJ1-2; the D is unclear. CDR1 is MDHEN and CDR2 is SYDVKM in the germline V gene. The CDR3 consists of 13 residues. Trimming removed 3 bases at V and 3 bases at J, with 8 bases between. DNA for the CDR3: TGTGCCAGCAGTTTTAGTAGTTACTATGGCTACACCTTC. Translating it yields CASSFSSYYGYTF.

The chain couples TRBV15 to TRBJ2-1; 11 positions agree with TRBD2. Per germline, CDR1 LNHNV and CDR2 YYDKDF (reference sequence). With V trimmed by 1 base and J by 2 bases, 19 bases remained unmatched. This CDR3 is 22 amino acids long. CDR3 DNA: TGTGCCACCAGCAGAGCTACTGGAGGAGAACCGGGACTAGCGGACCCCTACAATGAGCAGTTCTTC. It codes for CATSRATGGEPGLADPYNEQFF. Combining the CDR3 with reference TRBV15 and TRBJ2-1 gives the whole variable domain DAMVIQNPRYQVTQFGKPVTLSCSQTLNHNVMYWYQQKSSQAPKLLFHYYDKDFNNEADTPDNFQSRRPNTSFCFLDIRSPGLGDTAMYLCATSRATGGEPGLADPYNEQFFGPGTRLTVL.

The chain links TRBV7-6 to TRBJ2-1; 8 nucleotides align to TRBD2. V shed 2 bases and J 8 bases; nucleotides not matched to a gene: 26. In germline, CDR1 is SGHVS, CDR2 FNYEAQ. CDR3 length equals 21 residues. The CDR3 region has the DNA TGTGCCAGCAGCTTAATTGGCAGGCTACCCACCGGGACTAGTTTTGGCGATGAGCAGTTCTTC. Its translation: CASSLIGRLPTGTSFGDEQFF.

The rearrangement links TRBV5-8 to TRBJ2-2; unclear D gene. Between the trimmed V and J ends, which lost 4 bases and 4 bases, there was a span of 11 bases. The CDR3 has 14 amino acids. CDR1 is SGHTS and CDR2 is YDEGEE in the germline V gene. The DNA of the CDR3 is TGTGCCAGCAGCACCATTGACTCCACCGGGGAGCTGTTTTTT. Protein product: CASSTIDSTGELFF.

The chain links TRBV27 to TRBJ2-7, with D perhaps matching TRBD2 (5 bases). CDR3 length equals 14 residues. With 6 bases removed from V and 0 bases from J, the gap between germline ends came to 12 bases. Germline V lookup: CDR1 MNHEY, CDR2 SMNVEV (reference sequence). CDR3 loop: CASRISSPSYEQYF. CDR3 sequence (DNA): TGTGCCAGCAGGATCTCTAGCCCCTCCTACGAGCAGTACTTC.

This CDR3 reads CASSLATSGRSNEQFF. The CDR3 nucleotides read TGTGCCAGCAGCTTAGCGACTAGCGGGAGATCCAATGAGCAGTTCTTC. This chain links TRBV7-9 with TRBJ2-1; TRBD2 matches at 12 bases. The CDR3 is 16 amino acids. The V gene's germline CDR1 is SEHNR and CDR2 FQNEAQ (reference sequence). V was pared by 0 bases and J by 6 bases, with 3 bases of the junction left unmatched.

This rearrangement joins TRBV11-2 to TRBJ1-2, with 7 nucleotides matching TRBD1. V trimming: 4 bases; J trimming: 8 bases; junction bases outside the gene matches: 7. The CDR3 consists of 13 residues. Per germline, CDR1 SGHAT and CDR2 FQNNGV. Here the CDR3 reads CASSSSQGRGYTF. The CDR3 region has the DNA TGTGCCAGCAGCTCGTCACAGGGGAGGGGCTACACCTTC.

The V and J genes are TRBV19 and TRBJ1-2; possible D gene TRBD1, 6 bases. Germline V gene lookup returns CDR1 LNHDA and CDR2 SQIVND (reference sequence). V lost 6 bases and J lost 1, with 18 bases in between. The CDR3 is made up of 16 amino acids. CDR3 in amino acids: CASSLGGDRLNYGYTF. The CDR3 coding sequence is TGTGCCAGTAGCCTAGGGGGAGACAGACTTAACTATGGCTACACCTTC.

This chain's CDR3 is CASSLWGQPYGYTF. CDR3 DNA sequence: TGTGCCAGCAGTTTATGGGGACAGCCCTATGGCTACACCTTC. The chain carries TRBV28 and TRBJ1-2; 7 nucleotides agree with TRBD1. The CDR3 spans 14 residues. V trimming: 0 bases; J trimming: 4 bases; junction bases outside the gene matches: 2. Germline CDR1 reads MDHEN; CDR2 reads SYDVKM.

The rearrangement joins TRBV18 to TRBJ2-1; D gene unclear. Trimming cost V 1 base and J 6 bases, with 7 bases left between them. Germline lookup yields CDR1 KGHSH and CDR2 LQKENI. There are 13 residues in the CDR3. This CDR3 reads CASSPQAGNEQFF. For the CDR3, the DNA is TGTGCCAGCTCACCACAGGCAGGCAATGAGCAGTTCTTC.

The chain is built from TRBV9 and TRBJ1-1; weak D call: TRBD1 (6 bases). CDR1 is SGDLS and CDR2 is YYNGEE in the germline V gene. Trimming cost V 4 bases and J 2 bases, with 18 bases left between them. This CDR3 contains 16 residues. CDR3 residues: CASSPHATGYNTEAFF. CDR3 DNA: TGTGCCAGCAGCCCACACGCGACAGGCTATAACACTGAAGCTTTCTTT.

V is TRBV7-8 and J is TRBJ1-1; D remains ambiguous. Trimming took off 1 base at V and 0 bases at J, with 9 bases between the two ends. The CDR3 covers 15 residues. The V gene's germline CDR1 is SGHVS and CDR2 FQNEAQ. CDR3 sequence: CASSLEYDMNTEAFF. DNA for the CDR3: TGTGCCAGCAGCTTAGAGTATGACATGAACACTGAAGCTTTCTTT.

The CDR3, as DNA: TGTGCCAGTAGAATGGGAGGGAACCCCTCCTACGAGCAGTACTTC. Translation: CASRMGGNPSYEQYF. V gene TRBV19 combines with J gene TRBJ2-7, with TRBD2 identical over 7 bases. Germline CDR1 is LNHDA and CDR2 is SQIVND (reference sequence). J was trimmed by 0 bases and V by 6 bases; bases with no gene match: 8. The CDR3 has 15 amino acids.

The CDR3 DNA follows: TGTGCCAGCAGCGTTAGCGGGAGTAGCGATGGGCAGTTCTTC. This codes for CASSVSGSSDGQFF. The chain joins TRBV9 to TRBJ2-1, with TRBD2 identical over 9 bases. The germline V gene encodes CDR1 SGDLS and CDR2 YYNGEE. The CDR3 spans 14 residues. V lost 2 bases, J lost 12 bases, and 9 bases stayed unmatched.

The J gene is TRBJ2-1, the V gene TRBV5-5; TRBD2 aligns across 11 bases. This CDR3 comprises 15 residues. The junction had 5 bases not matched to a gene; V was cut back by 4 bases and J by 5 bases. CDR1 and CDR2 from the germline V gene are SGHKS and YYEKEE (reference sequence). The CDR3: CASSPGTSGHNEQFF. DNA for the CDR3: TGTGCCAGCAGCCCCGGGACTAGCGGCCACAATGAGCAGTTCTTC.

This chain joins TRBV6-6 and TRBJ2-7; 14 nucleotides align to TRBD2. Germline trimming cut 6 bases from V and 7 bases from J; bases unmatched to any gene: 8. Germline V gives CDR1 MNHNY, CDR2 SVGAGI (reference sequence). The CDR3 length is 15 residues. The CDR3 reads CASRGLAGDSQEQYF. The CDR3, as DNA: TGTGCCAGCAGGGGACTAGCGGGAGATAGTCAAGAGCAGTACTTC.

This CDR3 is CASTTGHDEQYF. CDR3 coding DNA: TGTGCCAGCACAACAGGACACGACGAGCAGTACTTC. The chain has TRBV28 and TRBJ2-7, with D perhaps TRBD1 (5 bases). The CDR3 covers 12 residues. V was clipped by 7 bases and J by 5 bases, with 12 bases between them. The germline gives CDR1 MDHEN, CDR2 SYDVKM.

This clone was seen a single time. The chain joins TRBV5-4 to TRBJ2-5, with 7 positions matching TRBD2. Unmatched junction bases numbered 6, after V lost 0 bases and J lost 4 bases. Germline V gives CDR1 SGHNT, CDR2 YYREEE (reference sequence). The CDR3 covers 15 residues. Here the CDR3 reads CASSLGGGSGETQYF. In nucleotides, the CDR3 is TGTGCCAGCAGCTTGGGGGGCGGGAGCGGAGAGACCCAGTACTTC.

The count of this clone is one. This chain uses TRBV7-2 with TRBJ1-5; 10 nucleotides match TRBD1. Germline loops: CDR1 SGHTA, CDR2 FQGNSA. This CDR3 contains 14 residues. The trim removed 3 bases at V and 6 bases at J, leaving 2 bases unmatched. The CDR3 bases are TGTGCCAGCAGCTTGACAGGGGGCCCTCAGCCCCAGCATTTT. It translates to CASSLTGGPQPQHF.